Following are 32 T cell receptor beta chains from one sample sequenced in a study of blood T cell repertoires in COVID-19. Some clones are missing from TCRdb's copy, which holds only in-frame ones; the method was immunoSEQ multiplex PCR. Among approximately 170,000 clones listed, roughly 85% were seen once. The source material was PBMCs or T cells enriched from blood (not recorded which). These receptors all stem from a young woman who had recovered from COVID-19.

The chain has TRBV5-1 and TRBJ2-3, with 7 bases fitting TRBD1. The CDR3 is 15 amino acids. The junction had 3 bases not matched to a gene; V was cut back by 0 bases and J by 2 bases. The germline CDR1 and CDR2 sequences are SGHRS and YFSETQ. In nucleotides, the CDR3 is TGCGCCAGCAGCTTGGAGGGGACAGACACAGATACGCAGTATTTT. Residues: CASSLEGTDTDTQYF.

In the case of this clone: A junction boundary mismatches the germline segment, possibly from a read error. The CDR3 coding sequence is TGTGCCAGCAGCCTAACTGTAGCGGGAGCGGAAGATACGCAGTATTTT. It is translated as CASSLTVAGAEDTQYF. This chain connects TRBV7-3 to TRBJ2-3; 9 bases agree with TRBD2. Germline V CDR1 and CDR2: SGHTA, FQGTGA. This CDR3 has 16 residues.

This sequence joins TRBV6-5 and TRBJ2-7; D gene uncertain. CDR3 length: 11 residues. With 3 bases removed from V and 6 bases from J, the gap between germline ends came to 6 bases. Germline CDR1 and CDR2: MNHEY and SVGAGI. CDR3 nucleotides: TGTGCCAGCAGTTATCTCGGCGAGCAGTACTTC. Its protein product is CASSYLGEQYF.

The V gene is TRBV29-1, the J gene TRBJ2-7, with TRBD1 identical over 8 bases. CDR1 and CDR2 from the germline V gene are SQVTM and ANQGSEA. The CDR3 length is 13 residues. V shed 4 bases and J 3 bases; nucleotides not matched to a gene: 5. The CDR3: CSVGTGLNYEQYF. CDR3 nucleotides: TGCAGCGTTGGGACAGGGTTAAACTACGAGCAGTACTTC.

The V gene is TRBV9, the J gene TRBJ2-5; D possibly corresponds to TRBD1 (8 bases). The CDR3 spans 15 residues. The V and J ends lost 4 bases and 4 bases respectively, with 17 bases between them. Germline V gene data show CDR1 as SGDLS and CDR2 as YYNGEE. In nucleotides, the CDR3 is TGTGCCAGCAGCATCGACAGGGGCGGGAGAGAGACCCAGTACTTC. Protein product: CASSIDRGGRETQYF.

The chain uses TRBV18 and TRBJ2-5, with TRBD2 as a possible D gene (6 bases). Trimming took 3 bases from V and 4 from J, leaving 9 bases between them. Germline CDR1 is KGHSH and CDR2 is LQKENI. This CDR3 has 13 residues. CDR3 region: CASSPSGGETQYF. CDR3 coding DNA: TGTGCCAGCTCACCCTCCGGGGGAGAGACCCAGTACTTC.

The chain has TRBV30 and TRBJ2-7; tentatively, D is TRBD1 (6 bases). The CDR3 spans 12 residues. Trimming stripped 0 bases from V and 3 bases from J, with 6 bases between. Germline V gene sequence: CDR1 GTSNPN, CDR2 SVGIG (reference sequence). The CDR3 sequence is CAWSVQGYEQYF. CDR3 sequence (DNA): TGTGCCTGGAGTGTACAGGGCTACGAGCAGTACTTC. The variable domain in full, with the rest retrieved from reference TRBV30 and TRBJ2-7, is SQTIHQWPATLVQPVGSPLSLECTVEGTSNPNLYWYRQAAGRGLQLLFYSVGIGQISSEVPQNLSASRPQDRQFILSSKKLLLSDSGFYLCAWSVQGYEQYFGPGTRLTVT.

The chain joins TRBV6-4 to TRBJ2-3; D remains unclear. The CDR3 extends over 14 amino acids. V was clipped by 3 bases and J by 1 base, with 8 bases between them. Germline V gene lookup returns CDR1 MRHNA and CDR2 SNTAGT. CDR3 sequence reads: CASSEQVGTDTQYF. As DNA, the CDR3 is TGTGCCAGCAGTGAGCAGGTGGGCACAGATACGCAGTATTTT.

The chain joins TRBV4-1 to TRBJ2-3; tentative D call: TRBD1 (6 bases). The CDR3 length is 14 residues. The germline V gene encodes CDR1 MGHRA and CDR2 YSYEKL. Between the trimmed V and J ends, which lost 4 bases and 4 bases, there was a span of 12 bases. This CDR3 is CASSPGQLSDTQYF. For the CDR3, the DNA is TGCGCCAGCAGCCCTGGACAGCTATCAGATACGCAGTATTTT.

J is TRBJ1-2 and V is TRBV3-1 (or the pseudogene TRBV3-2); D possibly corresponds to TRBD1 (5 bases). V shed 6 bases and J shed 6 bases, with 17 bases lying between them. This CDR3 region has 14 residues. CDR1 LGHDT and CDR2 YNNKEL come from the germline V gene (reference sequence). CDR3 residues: CASSPESQGHGYTF. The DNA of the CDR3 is TGTGCCAGCAGTCCCGAATCGCAGGGCCATGGCTACACCTTC.

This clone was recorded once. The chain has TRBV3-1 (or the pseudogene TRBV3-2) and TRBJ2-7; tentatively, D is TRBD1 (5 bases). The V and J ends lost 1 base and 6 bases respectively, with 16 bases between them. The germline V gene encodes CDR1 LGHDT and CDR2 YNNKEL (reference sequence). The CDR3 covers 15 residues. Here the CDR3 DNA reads TGTGCCAGCAGCCAAGGGAGTTTACGGCAGGGCGAGCAGTACTTC. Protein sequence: CASSQGSLRQGEQYF.

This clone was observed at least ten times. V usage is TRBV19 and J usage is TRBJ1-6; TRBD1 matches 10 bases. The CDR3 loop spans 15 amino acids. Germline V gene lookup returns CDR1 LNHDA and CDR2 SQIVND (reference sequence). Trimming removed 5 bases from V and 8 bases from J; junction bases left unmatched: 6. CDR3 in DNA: TGTGCCAGTAGTCTTTCCGGGACAGGGGATTCACCCCTCCACTTT. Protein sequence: CASSLSGTGDSPLHF.

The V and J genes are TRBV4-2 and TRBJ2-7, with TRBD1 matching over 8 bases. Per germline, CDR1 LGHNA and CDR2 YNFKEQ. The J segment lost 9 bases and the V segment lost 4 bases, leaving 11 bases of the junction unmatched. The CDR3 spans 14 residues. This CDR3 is CASSLQGDLRGQYF. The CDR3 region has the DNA TGTGCCAGCAGCCTACAGGGGGACCTACGAGGGCAGTACTTC.

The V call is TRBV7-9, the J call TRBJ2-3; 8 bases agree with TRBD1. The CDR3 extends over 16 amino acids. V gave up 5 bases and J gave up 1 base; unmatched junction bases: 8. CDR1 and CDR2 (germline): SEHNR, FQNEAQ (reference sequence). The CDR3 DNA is TGTGCCAGCAGCCCGACCCCGGGACAGGGCACAGATACGCAGTATTTT. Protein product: CASSPTPGQGTDTQYF.

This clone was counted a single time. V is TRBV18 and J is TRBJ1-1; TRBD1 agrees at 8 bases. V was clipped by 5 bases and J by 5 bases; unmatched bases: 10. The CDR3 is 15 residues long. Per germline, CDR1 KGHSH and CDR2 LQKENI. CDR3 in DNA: TGTGCCAGCTCATTCAAACAGGGGGATTGGACTGAAGCTTTCTTT. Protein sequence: CASSFKQGDWTEAFF.

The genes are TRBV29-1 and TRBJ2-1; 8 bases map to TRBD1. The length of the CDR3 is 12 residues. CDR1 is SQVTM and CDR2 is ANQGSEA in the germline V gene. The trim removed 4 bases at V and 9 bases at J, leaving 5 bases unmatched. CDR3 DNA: TGCAGCGTTGGACAGGGGAACACTGAGCAGTTCTTC. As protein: CSVGQGNTEQFF.

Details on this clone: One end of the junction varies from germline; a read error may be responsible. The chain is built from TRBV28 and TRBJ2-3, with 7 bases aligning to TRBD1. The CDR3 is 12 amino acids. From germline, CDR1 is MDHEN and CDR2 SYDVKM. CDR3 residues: CASSVGGTAHLF. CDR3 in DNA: TGTGCCAGCAGTGTAGGTGGGACAGCTCATCTTTTT.

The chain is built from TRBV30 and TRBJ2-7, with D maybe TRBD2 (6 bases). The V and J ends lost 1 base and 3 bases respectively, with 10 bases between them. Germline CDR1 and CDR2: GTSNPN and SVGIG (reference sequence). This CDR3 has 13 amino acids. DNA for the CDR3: TGTGCCTGGAGTGATGGGGGAGGCTACGAGCAGTACTTC. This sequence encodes CAWSDGGGYEQYF.

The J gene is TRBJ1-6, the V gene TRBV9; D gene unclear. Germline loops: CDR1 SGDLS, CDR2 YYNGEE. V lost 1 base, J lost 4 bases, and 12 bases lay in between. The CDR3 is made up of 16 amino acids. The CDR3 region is CASSVFPGDYNSPLHF. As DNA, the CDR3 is TGTGCCAGCAGCGTATTCCCAGGTGATTATAATTCACCCCTCCACTTT.

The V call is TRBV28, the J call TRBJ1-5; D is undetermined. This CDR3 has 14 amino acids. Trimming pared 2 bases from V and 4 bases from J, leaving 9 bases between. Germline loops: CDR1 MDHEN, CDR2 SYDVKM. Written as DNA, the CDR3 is TGTGCCAGCAGTTTAATGGGCGGGAATCAGCCCCAGCATTTT. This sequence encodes CASSLMGGNQPQHF.

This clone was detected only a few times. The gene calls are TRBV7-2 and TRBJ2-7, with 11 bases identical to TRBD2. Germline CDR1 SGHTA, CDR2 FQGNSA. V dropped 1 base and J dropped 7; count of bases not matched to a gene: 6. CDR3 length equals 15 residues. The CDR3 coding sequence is TGTGCCAGCAGCTTAGGCCCTAGCGGGGGGTGGGAGCAGTACTTC. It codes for CASSLGPSGGWEQYF.

CDR3 in DNA: TGCGCCAGCACTCAACTCTCCGGGGGGTTGGCTGAAGCTTTCTTT. Translated: CASTQLSGGLAEAFF. The rearrangement joins TRBV5-1 to TRBJ1-1; TRBD1 might be the D (5 bases). Trimming took off 6 bases at V and 6 bases at J, with 21 bases between the two ends. The CDR3 is made up of 15 amino acids. Germline values: CDR1 SGHRS, CDR2 YFSETQ. The full variable domain, in which reference TRBV5-1 and TRBJ1-1 provide the parts outside the CDR3, is KAGVTQTPRYLIKTRGQQVTLSCSPISGHRSVSWYQQTPGQGLQFLFEYFSETQRNKGNFPGRFSGRQFSNSRSEMNVSTLELGDSALYLCASTQLSGGLAEAFFGQGTRLTVV.

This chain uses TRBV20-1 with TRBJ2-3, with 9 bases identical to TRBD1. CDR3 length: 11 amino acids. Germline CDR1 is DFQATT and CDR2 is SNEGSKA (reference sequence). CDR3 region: CRGQGGDTQYF. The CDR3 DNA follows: TGCAGGGGACAGGGTGGAGATACGCAGTATTTT.

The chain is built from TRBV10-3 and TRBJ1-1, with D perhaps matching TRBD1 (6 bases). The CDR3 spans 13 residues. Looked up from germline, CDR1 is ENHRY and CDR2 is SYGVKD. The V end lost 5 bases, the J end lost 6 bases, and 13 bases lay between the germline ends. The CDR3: CAISTRDTPEAFF. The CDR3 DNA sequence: TGTGCCATCAGTACCCGGGACACACCTGAAGCTTTCTTT.

The CDR3 DNA reads TGCAGTGCGAGTATCCCGGGACTAGCGGGGGTTGAGGAGCAGTTCTTC. As protein: CSASIPGLAGVEEQFF. The V call is TRBV20-1, the J call TRBJ2-1; 14 bases match TRBD2. The length of the CDR3 is 16 residues. Trimming at V came to 6 bases and at J to 10 bases, leaving 14 bases not matched to a gene. Germline-derived CDR1 and CDR2 are DFQATT and SNEGSKA (reference sequence).

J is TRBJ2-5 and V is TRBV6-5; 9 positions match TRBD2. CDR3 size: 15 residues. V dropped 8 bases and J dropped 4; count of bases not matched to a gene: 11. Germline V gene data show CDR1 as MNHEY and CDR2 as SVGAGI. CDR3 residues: CASGPEAGGGETQYF. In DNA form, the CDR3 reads TGTGCCAGCGGACCCGAGGCGGGAGGGGGAGAGACCCAGTACTTC.

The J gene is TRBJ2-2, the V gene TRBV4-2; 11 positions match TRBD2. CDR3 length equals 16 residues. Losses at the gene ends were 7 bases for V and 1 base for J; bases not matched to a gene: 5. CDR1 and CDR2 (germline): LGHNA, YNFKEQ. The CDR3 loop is CASISGTSGNTGELFF. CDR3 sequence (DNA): TGTGCCAGCATCTCCGGGACTAGCGGGAACACCGGGGAGCTGTTTTTT.

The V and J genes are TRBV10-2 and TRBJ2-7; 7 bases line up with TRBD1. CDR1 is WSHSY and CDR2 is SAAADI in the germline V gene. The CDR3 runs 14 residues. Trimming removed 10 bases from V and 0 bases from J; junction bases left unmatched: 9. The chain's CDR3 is CANNLRDSSYEQYF. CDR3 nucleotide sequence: TGCGCCAATAACCTCCGGGACAGCTCCTACGAGCAGTACTTC.

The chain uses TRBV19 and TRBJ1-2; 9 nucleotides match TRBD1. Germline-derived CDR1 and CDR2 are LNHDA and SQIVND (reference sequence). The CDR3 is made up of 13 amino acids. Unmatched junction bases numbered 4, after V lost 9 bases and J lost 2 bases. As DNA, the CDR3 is TGTGCCAGCCAACAGGGGGCGAACTATGGCTACACCTTC. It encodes CASQQGANYGYTF.

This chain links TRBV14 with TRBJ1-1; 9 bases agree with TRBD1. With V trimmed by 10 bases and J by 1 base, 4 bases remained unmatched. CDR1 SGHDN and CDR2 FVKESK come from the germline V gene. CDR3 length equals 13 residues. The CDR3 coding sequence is TGTGCCACAGACAGGGGGGGGAACACTGAAGCTTTCTTT. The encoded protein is CATDRGGNTEAFF.

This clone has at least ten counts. CDR3 region: CASSPLGSPSGSTGSYEQYF. Here the CDR3 DNA reads TGTGCCAGCAGCCCTCTCGGCAGTCCTAGCGGGAGTACGGGCTCCTACGAGCAGTACTTC. The rearrangement joins TRBV9 to TRBJ2-7, with TRBD2 identical over 10 bases. Germline lookup yields CDR1 SGDLS and CDR2 YYNGEE. The CDR3 sequence is 20 residues long. The V segment lost 4 bases and the J segment 0 bases; nucleotides outside the gene matches: 19.

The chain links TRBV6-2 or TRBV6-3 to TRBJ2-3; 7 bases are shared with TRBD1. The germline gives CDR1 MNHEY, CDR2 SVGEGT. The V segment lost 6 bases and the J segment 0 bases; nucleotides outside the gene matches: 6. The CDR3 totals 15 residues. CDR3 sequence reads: CASSPGQSSTDTQYF. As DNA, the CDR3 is TGTGCCAGCAGCCCGGGACAGTCGAGCACAGATACGCAGTATTTT.